These 22 T cell receptor beta chains were all obtained from the same sample, sequenced in a study of patients and donors after allogeneic stem cell transplantation. TCRdb reanalysed the RT-PCR reads using MiXCR and keeps one entry per CDR3 protein. The sample shows 110,000 or so distinct CDR3 sequences, approximately 35% of them seen only once. Sequences were obtained from blood, either unsorted or a sorted T cell fraction (not recorded which). These receptors were obtained from a human donor who was either an allogeneic HSCT recipient or a stem cell or donor lymphocyte infusion donor (not recorded which). It is not recorded whose cells these are; they may come from a transplant donor.

The V and J genes are TRBV5-5 and TRBJ2-4; possibly TRBD2 for D (5 bases). CDR3 length: 13 residues. Trimming removed 0 bases at V and 7 bases at J, with 8 bases between. The germline CDR1 and CDR2 sequences are SGHKS and YYEKEE (reference sequence). In nucleotides, the CDR3 is TGTGCCAGCAGCTTGGTCCGGGATAACATTCAGTACTTC. This sequence encodes CASSLVRDNIQYF.

This clonotype was picked up many times. This chain connects TRBV4-2 to TRBJ1-6, with TRBD1 matching 10 bases. The CDR3 totals 16 residues. Germline V gene data show CDR1 as LGHNA and CDR2 as YNFKEQ. J gave up 10 bases and V 0 bases, and 6 bases lay outside the gene matches. The CDR3 protein is CASSQDPDRGRSPLHF. CDR3 in DNA: TGTGCCAGCAGCCAAGATCCCGACAGGGGGCGATCACCCCTCCACTTT.

The sample holds a few counts of this clonotype. This chain joins TRBV6-6 and TRBJ1-1; D remains unclear. The ends were cut back, 2 bases at V and 5 bases at J, with 12 bases in the middle. Germline-derived CDR1 and CDR2 are MNHNY and SVGAGI (reference sequence). The CDR3 is 14 amino acids. CDR3 residues: CASSYPPVATEAFF. The CDR3, as DNA: TGTGCCAGCAGTTACCCCCCGGTAGCTACTGAAGCTTTCTTT.

In this sample, this clonotype turned up once. The chain combines TRBV20-1 with TRBJ1-1; D is unresolved. The CDR3 has 11 residues. Germline V gene lookup returns CDR1 DFQATT and CDR2 SNEGSKA (reference sequence). Trimming took off 5 bases at V and 6 bases at J, with 10 bases between the two ends. The CDR3 DNA sequence: TGCAGTGCTCTTTTGGAACCTGAAGCTTTCTTT. It is translated as CSALLEPEAFF.

The rearrangement uses TRBV9 and TRBJ2-7, with D unclear. CDR1 and CDR2 from the germline V gene are SGDLS and YYNGEE. CDR3 size: 13 residues. The V and J ends lost 0 bases and 7 bases respectively, with 11 bases between them. The CDR3 coding sequence is TGTGCCAGCAGCGTAGGACCCCGGCAGGAGCAGTACTTC. Protein sequence: CASSVGPRQEQYF.

V gene TRBV15 combines with J gene TRBJ2-1; 13 bases are a match to TRBD2. CDR3 length equals 15 residues. The V and J ends lost 3 bases and 9 bases, in that order; junction bases with no gene match: 5. The V gene's germline CDR1 is LNHNV and CDR2 YYDKDF (reference sequence). CDR3 nucleotide sequence: TGTGCCACCAGCAGTACTAGCGGGAGGGTTACTGAGCAGTTCTTC. Translating gives CATSSTSGRVTEQFF.

The J gene is TRBJ2-7, the V gene TRBV6-2 or TRBV6-3; TRBD1 matches at 8 bases. Germline CDR1 MNHEY, CDR2 SVGEGT. The V gene end was trimmed by 9 bases and the J gene end by 4 bases; junction bases not matched to a gene: 11. This CDR3 is 14 amino acids long. CDR3: CASHPLDRVYEQYF. In DNA form, the CDR3 reads TGTGCCAGTCACCCCTTGGACAGGGTATACGAGCAGTACTTC.

This clonotype occurred many times. J is TRBJ1-2 and V is TRBV7-9; 10 bases align to TRBD1. Germline lookup yields CDR1 SEHNR and CDR2 FQNEAQ (reference sequence). The CDR3 is 13 residues long. With 5 bases clipped from V and 8 bases from J, the junction kept 5 bases outside the gene matches. CDR3 loop: CASSPGQGYGYTF. CDR3 nucleotides: TGTGCCAGCAGCCCGGGACAGGGGTACGGCTACACCTTC.

The V gene is TRBV29-1, the J gene TRBJ1-2; perhaps TRBD1 as D (5 bases). V was shortened by 6 bases and J by 4 bases, with 18 bases between the two germline ends. Germline assignment: CDR1 SQVTM and CDR2 ANQGSEA. CDR3 size: 14 residues. The CDR3 DNA sequence: TGCAGCGTCACCGGGTCCCAGGGTGGCTATGGCTACACCTTC. It codes for CSVTGSQGGYGYTF.

V and J are TRBV20-1 and TRBJ2-1; D is ambiguous. Trimming removed 5 bases at V and 6 bases at J, with 11 bases between. Germline V gene sequence: CDR1 DFQATT, CDR2 SNEGSKA (reference sequence). This CDR3 has 12 residues. CDR3 amino acids: CSAHRHLNEQFF. The CDR3 DNA follows: TGCAGTGCTCACAGACACCTCAATGAGCAGTTCTTC.

This chain connects TRBV20-1 to TRBJ1-5; 9 bases map to TRBD1. V shed 2 bases, J shed 4 bases, and the junction held 6 bases outside the gene matches. This CDR3 is 15 amino acids long. Germline V CDR1 and CDR2: DFQATT, SNEGSKA (reference sequence). In DNA form, the CDR3 reads TGCAGTGCTAGACCGTTTGGGACAGGGAATCAGCCCCAGCATTTT. This translates into CSARPFGTGNQPQHF.

Ten or more counts support this clonotype. The chain carries TRBV5-6 and TRBJ2-2, with 7 nucleotides matching TRBD1. From germline, CDR1 is SGHDT and CDR2 YYEEEE. After removal of 2 bases from V and 2 bases from J, the junction contained 6 bases not matched to a gene. CDR3 length equals 16 residues. The CDR3 region has the DNA TGTGCCAGCAGCTTAGGCCAGGGGGATAACACCGGGGAGCTGTTTTTT. Its translation: CASSLGQGDNTGELFF.

The chain uses TRBV20-1 and TRBJ2-6; no definite D call. The germline CDR1 and CDR2 sequences are DFQATT and SNEGSKA (reference sequence). V lost 5 bases and J lost 1, with 9 bases in between. The CDR3 is made up of 14 amino acids. CDR3 protein: CSAGVGSGANVLTF. As DNA, the CDR3 is TGCAGTGCTGGAGTTGGGTCTGGGGCCAACGTCCTGACTTTC.

Of note for this clonotype: Lacking the conserved final phenylalanine or tryptophan, this CDR3 likely reflects a read error. The limits of the CDR3 on the DNA are not certain, so only TCRdb's listed CDR3 is given. The genes are TRBV20-1 and TRBJ1-2; the D segment call TRBD1 is taken from the table without a DNA check. CDR1 DFQATT and CDR2 SNEGSKA come from the germline V gene (reference sequence). The CDR3 is made up of 9 amino acids, end residues included. CDR3 in amino acids: CSASKGLRG.

The chain employs TRBV20-1 and TRBJ1-2; 11 positions agree with TRBD1. The CDR3 runs to 15 residues. The V gene's germline CDR1 is DFQATT and CDR2 SNEGSKA (reference sequence). J lost 4 bases, V lost 3 bases, and 7 bases had no gene match. The CDR3 bases are TGCAGTGCTAGTAAAGGACAGGGGGCGAGCTATGGCTACACCTTC. Its protein is CSASKGQGASYGYTF.

V usage is TRBV7-9 and J usage is TRBJ1-6; perhaps TRBD1 as D (6 bases). Trimming left V 3 bases short and J 4 bases short, with 16 bases between. Germline V CDR1 and CDR2: SEHNR, FQNEAQ (reference sequence). The CDR3 contains 17 residues. CDR3 sequence reads: CASSFHRDSGYNSPLHF. The CDR3 DNA reads as TGTGCCAGCAGCTTTCACAGGGACTCAGGATATAATTCACCCCTCCACTTT.

The chain has TRBV27 and TRBJ1-1; 7 bases map to TRBD1. V lost 8 bases, J lost 10 bases, and 19 bases stayed unmatched. The CDR3 is made up of 15 amino acids. From germline, CDR1 is MNHEY and CDR2 SMNVEV (reference sequence). The CDR3 loop is CASDPSPGRGKVAFF. Here the CDR3 DNA reads TGTGCCAGCGATCCCAGCCCCGGCAGGGGGAAGGTAGCTTTCTTT.

This chain links TRBV2 with TRBJ2-1; 11 bases fit TRBD2. V shed 7 bases and J 8 bases; nucleotides not matched to a gene: 13. CDR3 length: 16 residues. Germline assignment: CDR1 SNHLY and CDR2 FYNNEI. Here the CDR3 DNA reads TGTGCCAGCAAAACGACTAGCGGGAAGGCCTTGTATGAGCAGTTCTTC. This translates into CASKTTSGKALYEQFF.

This chain joins TRBV10-3 and TRBJ2-7; 7 bases line up with TRBD2. Germline assignment: CDR1 ENHRY and CDR2 SYGVKD. The CDR3 is 12 residues long. The V segment lost 3 bases and the J segment 5 bases; nucleotides outside the gene matches: 1. The CDR3 DNA sequence: TGTGCCATCAGTGAACGGGGGGACGAGCAGTACTTC. Its translation: CAISERGDEQYF.

The chain links TRBV7-2 to TRBJ2-5, with unresolved D. Germline lookup yields CDR1 SGHTA and CDR2 FQGNSA. The CDR3 length is 13 residues. Trimming removed 9 bases from V and 2 bases from J, with 13 bases in between. CDR3 DNA sequence: TGTGCCAGTGGGGTCCGGATACAAGAGACCCAGTACTTC. Protein sequence: CASGVRIQETQYF. The entire variable domain, with the rest obtained from reference TRBV7-2 and TRBJ2-5, is as follows: GAGVSQSPSNKVTEKGKDVELRCDPISGHTALYWYRQSLGQGLEFLIYFQGNSAPDKSGLPSDRFSAERTGGSVSTLTIQRTQQEDSAVYLCASGVRIQETQYFGPGTRLLVL.

This clonotype was found a few times. This chain joins TRBV6-4 and TRBJ1-1; weak D call: TRBD1 (6 bases). The CDR3 consists of 13 residues. The V gene's germline CDR1 is MRHNA and CDR2 SNTAGT. Trimming took 2 bases from V and 6 from J, leaving 10 bases between them. As DNA, the CDR3 is TGTGCCAGCAGTGACGGGGGGGCTGCTGAAGCTTTCTTT. This gives the protein CASSDGGAAEAFF.

This clonotype has just a few counts. The rearrangement joins TRBV29-1 to TRBJ1-2; D is perhaps TRBD1 (5 bases). Between the trimmed V and J ends, which lost 1 base and 2 bases, there was a span of 11 bases. CDR1 and CDR2 (germline): SQVTM, ANQGSEA. This CDR3 spans 14 amino acids. Written as DNA, the CDR3 is TGCAGCGTTGAAGGTCGGGGGTCCAACTATGGCTACACCTTC. Encoded protein: CSVEGRGSNYGYTF.